The 26 T cell receptor beta chains presented below share a single source sample, sequenced in a study of blood T cells in healthy people across ages. Using a J-beta primer mix together with a sample-barcoded 5' primer, a second PCR was run for roughly 7 to 12 cycles. Each CDR3 protein is one row after TCRdb ran MiXCR on the 5' RACE reads. The data contain fewer than 650,000 distinct CDR3 sequences, 27% of them singletons. This sample also appeared in a second study, on T cells of mothers and their children.

Sequencing was performed on blood. The receptors were gathered from a boy under 10 years old in good health.

V gene TRBV5-1 combines with J gene TRBJ2-5; 7 bases map to TRBD2. The CDR3 sequence is 15 residues long. The germline V gene has CDR1 SGHRS and CDR2 YFSETQ. Unmatched junction bases numbered 7, after V lost 4 bases and J lost 1 base. Here the CDR3 DNA reads TGCGCCAGCAGCCCGTGGGGGGGACTCCAAGAGACCCAGTACTTC. Residues: CASSPWGGLQETQYF.

This clonotype has only a few counts. This chain joins TRBV20-1 and TRBJ2-5; D possibly corresponds to TRBD2 (5 bases). The CDR3 extends over 14 amino acids. Trimming shortened V by 6 bases and J by 5 bases, and 19 bases separated the two germline ends. In germline, CDR1 is DFQATT, CDR2 SNEGSKA (reference sequence). The CDR3 DNA reads TGCAGTGCGACCCCCGGAGGACTGGGGGAGACCCAGTACTTC. The encoded protein is CSATPGGLGETQYF.

The rearrangement links TRBV2 to TRBJ2-4; 11 nucleotides agree with TRBD2. Germline V gene sequence: CDR1 SNHLY, CDR2 FYNNEI. The CDR3 runs to 16 residues. The V and J ends lost 8 bases and 3 bases, in that order; junction bases with no gene match: 9. CDR3 in amino acids: CASVETSGVGKNIQYF. CDR3 nucleotide sequence: TGTGCCAGCGTTGAGACTAGCGGGGTTGGCAAAAACATTCAGTACTTC.

The chain recombines TRBV7-2 with TRBJ2-3; TRBD2 matches 9 bases. Germline CDR1 and CDR2: SGHTA and FQGNSA. V dropped 2 bases and J dropped 4; count of bases not matched to a gene: 4. The CDR3 has 15 residues. The CDR3 bases are TGTGCCAGCAGCTTATCGGCGGGAGGGCCAGATACGCAGTATTTT. This gives the protein CASSLSAGGPDTQYF.

This clonotype has just a few counts. This chain joins TRBV5-1 and TRBJ2-1, with TRBD2 matching 14 bases. CDR1 and CDR2 (germline): SGHRS, YFSETQ. Trimming removed 3 bases from V and 12 bases from J; junction bases left unmatched: 8. There are 15 residues in the CDR3. CDR3 protein: CASSSGLAGVHGQFF. As DNA, the CDR3 is TGCGCCAGCAGCTCGGGACTAGCGGGAGTTCATGGGCAGTTCTTC.

In its sample, this clonotype was seen a few times. This rearrangement joins TRBV6-6 to TRBJ1-2; 9 nucleotides agree with TRBD1. The germline V gene has CDR1 MNHNY and CDR2 SVGAGI (reference sequence). The trim removed 4 bases at V and 6 bases at J, leaving 9 bases unmatched. The CDR3 spans 15 residues. The CDR3 is CASSWARDRVDGYTF. CDR3 bases: TGTGCCAGCAGTTGGGCCCGGGACAGGGTCGATGGCTACACCTTC.

This clonotype came up many times. The chain is built from TRBV12-3 or TRBV12-4 and TRBJ2-5; the D gene is possibly TRBD2 (5 bases). There are 13 residues in the CDR3. V was pared by 3 bases and J by 6 bases, with 11 bases between. The CDR3 DNA reads TGTGCCAGCAGTTTGGAACTAGTTAAGACCCAGTACTTC. Translated, it gives CASSLELVKTQYF.

The genes are TRBV7-9 and TRBJ2-5; D may be TRBD1 (5 bases). The CDR3 is 13 amino acids. Germline CDR1 reads SEHNR; CDR2 reads FQNEAQ (reference sequence). Trimming left V 1 base short and J 3 bases short, with 6 bases between. As DNA, the CDR3 is TGTGCCAGCAGCTTAGTACAGGAAGAGACCCAGTACTTC. Its protein product is CASSLVQEETQYF.

This clonotype has more than one count but fewer than ten. V usage is TRBV11-2 and J usage is TRBJ2-5, with 9 bases aligning to TRBD1. The assigned J gene may be wrong: the sequence end matches TRBJ2-7 better. CDR1 is SGHAT, CDR2 FQNNGV, per germline. The CDR3 has 15 amino acids. CDR3 protein: CASSLPGTGSYEQYF. In DNA, the CDR3 is TGTGCCAGCAGCTTACCCGGGACAGGGTCCTACGAGCAGTACTTC.

A few counts support this clonotype. This chain joins TRBV14 and TRBJ2-2, with a weak D call TRBD1 (6 bases). CDR1 is SGHDN and CDR2 is FVKESK in the germline V gene. The CDR3 covers 15 residues. Between the trimmed V and J ends, which lost 4 bases and 5 bases, there was a span of 14 bases. This CDR3 reads CASSRNRAGTGELFF. The DNA of the CDR3 is TGTGCCAGCAGCCGAAACAGGGCCGGGACCGGGGAGCTGTTTTTT.

This clonotype showed up just a few times. CDR3 DNA: TGTGCCAGCAGCGTAGGTAGCGGGAGGGCCGACGAGCAGTACTTC. Its translation: CASSVGSGRADEQYF. The chain combines TRBV9 with TRBJ2-5; 11 bases agree with TRBD2. The end of the DNA fits TRBJ2-7 better, so the J call may be wrong. Germline V lookup: CDR1 SGDLS, CDR2 YYNGEE. The CDR3 length is 15 residues.

The table lists this clonotype with a few counts. The chain uses TRBV7-2 and TRBJ2-7; tentatively, D is TRBD1 or TRBD2 (5 bases each). The V gene's germline CDR1 is SGHTA and CDR2 FQGNSA. V was cut by 1 base and J by 4 bases, with 14 bases left in between. The CDR3 length is 15 residues. CDR3 DNA sequence: TGTGCCAGCAGCTTAGATAGGGCCAGGGAGTACGAGCAGTACTTC. This gives the protein CASSLDRAREYEQYF.

The V call is TRBV6-4, the J call TRBJ2-3; the D is unclear. Germline V gene lookup returns CDR1 MRHNA and CDR2 SNTAGT. The CDR3 spans 13 residues. V lost 3 bases to trimming and J lost 5 bases, with 9 bases between them. CDR3 DNA: TGTGCCAGCAGTGAGTTAGGCGGAGATACGCAGTATTTT. Translating it yields CASSELGGDTQYF.

The chain recombines TRBV12-3 or TRBV12-4 with TRBJ1-3; TRBD1 is a possible D gene (5 bases). Trimming shortened V by 5 bases and J by 0 bases, and 8 bases separated the two germline ends. CDR3 size: 14 residues. CDR3 sequence: CASSRGSSGNTIYF. In DNA, the CDR3 is TGTGCCAGCAGTCGGGGGTCCTCTGGAAACACCATATATTTT.

This clonotype has only a few counts. This chain's CDR3 is CASLGLAGPGRDTQYF. The CDR3 DNA reads TGTGCCAGTCTCGGACTAGCGGGGCCCGGACGTGATACGCAGTATTTT. The J gene is TRBJ2-3, the V gene TRBV7-2; 12 nucleotides agree with TRBD2. V trimming: 9 bases; J trimming: 6 bases; junction bases outside the gene matches: 13. The CDR3 has 16 amino acids. CDR1 is SGHTA and CDR2 is FQGNSA in the germline V gene.

This chain links TRBV7-2 with TRBJ2-7; no clear D gene. Germline-derived CDR1 and CDR2 are SGHTA and FQGNSA. V gave up 2 bases and J gave up 4 bases, with 9 bases separating them. This CDR3 comprises 13 residues. The DNA of the CDR3 is TGTGCCAGCAGCTTACCGCAGGAGTACGAGCAGTACTTC. Protein sequence: CASSLPQEYEQYF. Variable domain in full (rest from reference TRBV7-2 and TRBJ2-7): GAGVSQSPSNKVTEKGKDVELRCDPISGHTALYWYRQSLGQGLEFLIYFQGNSAPDKSGLPSDRFSAERTGGSVSTLTIQRTQQEDSAVYLCASSLPQEYEQYFGPGTRLTVT.

A few counts support this clonotype. The junction departs from germline at one end; a sequencing error may be responsible. The chain links TRBV27 to TRBJ1-6, with D tentatively TRBD1 (5 bases). The CDR3 is 15 amino acids. In germline, CDR1 is MNHEY, CDR2 SMNVEV (reference sequence). For the CDR3, the DNA is TGTGCCAGCAGGTCTCAGGGCTCCTATAATTCACCCCTCTACTTT. It codes for CASRSQGSYNSPLYF.

This clonotype was detected only a few times. The genes are TRBV11-2 and TRBJ2-5, with TRBD1 matching 9 bases. The V and J ends lost 5 bases and 1 base, in that order; junction bases with no gene match: 2. Looked up from germline, CDR1 is SGHAT and CDR2 is FQNNGV. The CDR3 covers 14 residues. The CDR3 region is CASSGTGPQETQYF. In nucleotides, the CDR3 is TGTGCCAGCAGCGGGACAGGGCCCCAAGAGACCCAGTACTTC.

Only a few counts were recorded for this clonotype. J is TRBJ1-2 and V is TRBV12-3 or TRBV12-4; D unclear. CDR3 length equals 13 residues. V was cut by 3 bases and J by 8 bases, with 13 bases left in between. CDR3 amino acids: CASSLEPKEGYTF. CDR3 nucleotide sequence: TGTGCCAGCAGTTTGGAGCCAAAAGAAGGCTACACCTTC.

This clonotype was seen only a few times. CDR3: CASSAGGMETQYF. CDR3 DNA: TGTGCCAGCAGCGCAGGGGGCATGGAGACCCAGTACTTC. The chain has TRBV27 and TRBJ2-1; 8 bases are shared with TRBD1. TRBJ2-5 matches the DNA end more closely, so the J call is doubtful. This CDR3 is 13 amino acids long. Germline V gene data show CDR1 as MNHEY and CDR2 as SMNVEV (reference sequence).

This clonotype was observed a few times. Mismatch with germline at one junction end may stem from a read error. The chain is built from TRBV12-3 or TRBV12-4 and TRBJ1-3; D call uncertain. The CDR3 consists of 16 residues. The CDR3 DNA reads TGTGCCAGCAGTTTAGGGCCCTGGATGCGTGGAGACACCATATATTTT. Amino acids: CASSLGPWMRGDTIYF.

V and J are TRBV7-2 and TRBJ1-1; D ambiguous. V was pared by 1 base and J by 2 bases, with 8 bases between. The CDR3 is made up of 14 amino acids. CDR1 and CDR2 from the germline V gene are SGHTA and FQGNSA. The CDR3: CASSLVVRNTEAFF. In DNA, the CDR3 is TGTGCCAGCAGCTTAGTGGTCCGAAACACTGAAGCTTTCTTT.

There are a few counts of this clonotype. This sequence joins TRBV2 and TRBJ2-5; D may be TRBD1 (5 bases). The germline V and J ends were trimmed by 4 bases and 5 bases, with 14 bases remaining between them. Germline V lookup: CDR1 SNHLY, CDR2 FYNNEI. This CDR3 has 14 amino acids. CDR3 nucleotide sequence: TGTGCCAGCAGTGTTGGACACCCCGGCGAGACCCAGTACTTC. Its protein product is CASSVGHPGETQYF. The complete variable domain, with remaining parts taken from reference TRBV2 and TRBJ2-5, reads EPEVTQTPSHQVTQMGQEVILRCVPISNHLYFYWYRQILGQKVEFLVSFYNNEISEKSEIFDDQFSVERPDGSNFTLKIRSTKLEDSAMYFCASSVGHPGETQYFGPGTRLLVL.

This clonotype was seen only a few times. Sequence at one end of the junction differs from germline and may be a read error. V is TRBV27 and J is TRBJ2-2; D possibly matches TRBD1 or TRBD2 (5 bases each). The CDR3 has 17 amino acids. CDR1 MNHEY and CDR2 SMNVEV come from the germline V gene (reference sequence). The CDR3 nucleotides read TGTGCCAGCAGTCCGAAACAGGAAACTCAGAACACCGGGGAGCTTTTTTTT. Translated, it gives CASSPKQETQNTGELFF.

CDR3: CASSSGRNSGNTIYF. CDR3 nucleotides: TGTGCCAGCAGCTCGGGACGGAACTCTGGAAACACCATATATTTT. The rearrangement joins TRBV7-9 to TRBJ1-3, with a weak D call TRBD1 (5 bases). The V end was cut by 4 bases, the J end by 0 bases, with 10 bases between. The length of the CDR3 is 15 residues. Germline V gene sequence: CDR1 SEHNR, CDR2 FQNEAQ (reference sequence).

This chain connects TRBV9 to TRBJ1-3; D is possibly TRBD1 (6 bases). CDR3 length: 17 residues. CDR1 is SGDLS and CDR2 is YYNGEE in the germline V gene. V was shortened by 4 bases and J by 0 bases, with 17 bases between the two germline ends. The DNA for the CDR3 is TGTGCCAGCAGCCCCAGAACCGGGACACGCTCTGGAAACACCATATATTTT. It yields the protein CASSPRTGTRSGNTIYF.